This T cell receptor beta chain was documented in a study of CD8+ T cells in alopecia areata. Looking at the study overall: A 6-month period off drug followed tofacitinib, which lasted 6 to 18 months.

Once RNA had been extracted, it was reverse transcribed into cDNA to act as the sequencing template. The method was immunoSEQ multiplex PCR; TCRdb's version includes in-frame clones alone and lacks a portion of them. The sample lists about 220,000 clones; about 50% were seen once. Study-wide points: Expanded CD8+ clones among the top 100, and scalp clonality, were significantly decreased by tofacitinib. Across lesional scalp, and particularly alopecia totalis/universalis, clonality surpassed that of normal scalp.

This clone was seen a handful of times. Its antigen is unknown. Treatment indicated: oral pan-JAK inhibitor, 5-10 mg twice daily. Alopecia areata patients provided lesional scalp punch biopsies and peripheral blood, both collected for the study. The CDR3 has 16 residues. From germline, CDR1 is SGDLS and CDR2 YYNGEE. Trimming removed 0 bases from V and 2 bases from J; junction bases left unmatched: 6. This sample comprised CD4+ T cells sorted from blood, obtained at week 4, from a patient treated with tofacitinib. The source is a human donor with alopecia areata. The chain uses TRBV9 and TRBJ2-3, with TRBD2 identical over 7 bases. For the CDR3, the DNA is TGTGCCAGCAGCGTAGCGCAGCGGGGTACCACAGATACGCAGTATTTT. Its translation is CASSVAQRGTTDTQYF.